The 5 T cell receptor beta chains in this list originate from one sample, sequenced in a study of CD8+CD57+ T cells in acquired aplastic anemia. Previously, flow cytometry had revealed CD8+CD57+ cell expansion in the patients chosen for sequencing. The study profiled TCR beta VDJ and CDR3 using genomic DNA as template. From the reads, TCRdb called clonotypes with MiXCR, one entry per CDR3 protein. The sample contains over 150,000 distinct CDR3 sequences, around 75% of which appear only once. Sequenced material: sorted CD4+, CD8+, or CD8+CD57+ T cells (not recorded which) from PBMCs. The source of these receptors is a human donor with aplastic anemia.

V is TRBV19 and J is TRBJ1-2, with D perhaps matching TRBD1 (6 bases). This CDR3 region has 13 residues. Trimming stripped 7 bases from V and 6 bases from J, with 15 bases between. From germline, CDR1 is LNHDA and CDR2 SQIVND (reference sequence). CDR3 in amino acids: CASMGGRVDGYTF. The CDR3 nucleotides read TGTGCCAGTATGGGGGGCAGAGTGGATGGCTACACCTTC.

This chain connects TRBV2 to TRBJ1-1, with TRBD1 as a possible D gene (5 bases). The CDR3 contains 13 residues. CDR1 and CDR2 (germline): SNHLY, FYNNEI. The V end was cut by 9 bases, the J end by 7 bases, with 18 bases between. DNA for the CDR3: TGTGCCAGTAGTATCAAGGGGCCGGGTGAAGCTTTCTTT. It codes for CASSIKGPGEAFF.

This chain joins TRBV7-8 and TRBJ2-5; the D gene is possibly TRBD2 (6 bases). CDR3 length: 15 amino acids. Trimming took off 3 bases at V and 4 bases at J, with 15 bases between the two ends. Germline CDR1 is SGHVS and CDR2 is FQNEAQ. Here the CDR3 reads CASSLGGPPTETQYF. The CDR3 DNA sequence: TGTGCCAGCAGCTTGGGGGGACCCCCAACAGAGACCCAGTACTTC. Using reference TRBV7-8 and TRBJ2-5 for the parts outside the CDR3, the full variable domain is GAGVSQSPRYKVAKRGQDVALRCDPISGHVSLFWYQQALGQGPEFLTYFQNEAQLDKSGLPSDRFFAERPEGSVSTLKIQRTQQEDSAVYLCASSLGGPPTETQYFGPGTRLLVL.

The chain recombines TRBV20-1 with TRBJ2-3; D is possibly TRBD2 (5 bases). Germline V lookup: CDR1 DFQATT, CDR2 SNEGSKA (reference sequence). V was cut by 3 bases and J by 6 bases, with 13 bases left in between. CDR3 length: 13 residues. The CDR3 region is CSASASSGDTQYF. The CDR3 DNA reads as TGCAGTGCTAGTGCCAGTTCGGGGGATACGCAGTATTTT.

The chain uses TRBV24-1 and TRBJ2-1; 13 bases align to TRBD2. Trimming at V came to 4 bases and at J to 7 bases, leaving 3 bases not matched to a gene. Per germline, CDR1 KGHDR and CDR2 SFDVKD. The CDR3 runs to 15 residues. The chain's CDR3 is CATSDWGLAGNEQFF. As DNA, the CDR3 is TGTGCCACCAGTGACTGGGGACTAGCGGGAAATGAGCAGTTCTTC.